What follows are 9 T cell receptor beta chains derived from one specimen sequenced in a study of cytomegalovirus exposure and HLA in healthy donors. The data were produced by immunoSEQ multiplex PCR, yet TCRdb's version contains in-frame clones alone and is incomplete. The profile covers about 140,000 clones, with about nine tenths appearing a single time and 3.5% to 5.5% taken by the ten largest. Material for sequencing was PBMCs. Receptor source: a man aged 18-30 years in good health and CMV-seropositive.

The chain is built from TRBV30 and TRBJ2-7; 11 nucleotides line up with TRBD1. Per germline, CDR1 GTSNPN and CDR2 SVGIG (reference sequence). CDR3 length: 14 residues. V lost 7 bases, J lost 2 bases, and 7 bases stayed unmatched. CDR3 sequence: CASTGQGDAYEQYF. DNA for the CDR3: TGTGCCTCGACGGGACAGGGGGACGCCTACGAGCAGTACTTC.

This clone has only a few counts. V is TRBV6-1 and J is TRBJ2-7; tentatively, D is TRBD1 (5 bases). V dropped 3 bases and J dropped 6 bases, with 6 bases sitting between them. The CDR3 extends over 11 amino acids. The V gene's germline CDR1 is MNHNS and CDR2 SASEGT. The CDR3 nucleotides are TGTGCCAGCAGTGAGACAGCCGAGCAGTACTTC. This codes for CASSETAEQYF.

The chain combines TRBV5-6 with TRBJ2-5; 9 nucleotides agree with TRBD2. The CDR3 has 16 residues. CDR1 is SGHDT and CDR2 is YYEEEE in the germline V gene. V lost 3 bases and J lost 2; bases outside the gene matches: 8. Written as DNA, the CDR3 is TGTGCCAGCAGCTCGGGACTAGCAATGGTTCAAGAGACCCAGTACTTC. It codes for CASSSGLAMVQETQYF.

The gene calls are TRBV29-1 and TRBJ1-2; a possible D gene is TRBD1 (5 bases). V was trimmed by 5 bases and J by 4 bases, leaving 17 bases between them. The CDR3 has 14 amino acids. CDR1 and CDR2 from the germline V gene are SQVTM and ANQGSEA. CDR3 amino acids: CSVYSQDTIYGYTF. The DNA of the CDR3 is TGCAGCGTTTATAGTCAGGACACGATCTATGGCTACACCTTC.

The rearrangement uses TRBV28 and TRBJ2-5; TRBD2 is a possible D gene (6 bases). The germline V gene has CDR1 MDHEN and CDR2 SYDVKM. The CDR3 sequence is 20 residues long. Trimming shortened V by 4 bases and J by 1 base, and 28 bases separated the two germline ends. The CDR3, as DNA: TGTGCCAGCAGTTCCCAACTAGCTGTCAGCTACTTAACGATCCAAGAGACCCAGTACTTC. This codes for CASSSQLAVSYLTIQETQYF.

The V and J genes are TRBV5-6 and TRBJ2-5, with TRBD1 identical over 8 bases. The J segment lost 2 bases and the V segment lost 4 bases, leaving 4 bases of the junction unmatched. The CDR3 has 14 residues. In germline, CDR1 is SGHDT, CDR2 YYEEEE. The CDR3 DNA reads TGTGCCAGCAGCGCAACAGGGGGTCAAGAGACCCAGTACTTC. It encodes CASSATGGQETQYF.

The chain couples TRBV7-2 to TRBJ1-5; D remains unclear. In germline, CDR1 is SGHTA, CDR2 FQGNSA. The CDR3 is 14 residues long. V was clipped by 2 bases and J by 4 bases, with 9 bases between them. The CDR3 sequence is CASSLTYGNQPQHF. In DNA, the CDR3 is TGTGCCAGCAGCTTAACTTACGGGAATCAGCCCCAGCATTTT.

This clone is a singleton in its sample. The chain employs TRBV2 and TRBJ2-7; a possible D gene is TRBD1 (5 bases). V lost 8 bases and J lost 2, with 16 bases in between. Germline lookup yields CDR1 SNHLY and CDR2 FYNNEI. This CDR3 spans 14 amino acids. The CDR3 sequence is CASVNRQRAYEQYF. The CDR3 nucleotides read TGTGCCAGCGTTAACCGACAGAGAGCCTACGAGCAGTACTTC.

This clone was counted a single time. V is TRBV4-2 and J is TRBJ1-1; unclear D gene. The CDR3 has 13 residues. Germline CDR1 is LGHNA and CDR2 is YNFKEQ. Trimming took 4 bases from V and 2 from J, leaving 8 bases between them. The CDR3 bases are TGTGCCAGCAGCCCGGGAACAAACACTGAAGCTTTCTTT. This encodes CASSPGTNTEAFF.